This T cell receptor beta chain was documented in a study of T cell responses to AZD1222 COVID-19 vaccine. CDR1 is SGHTA, CDR2 FQGNSA, per germline. CDR3 length: 15 residues. The V gene lost 5 bases and the J gene lost 7 bases, with 18 bases spanning the gap. The repertoire was sequenced with immunoSEQ multiplex PCR; TCRdb's copy has only in-frame clones and lacks some. Of 180,000 or so clones in the sample, about 90% are singletons; the top ten hold approximately 1.2%. The sequenced sample was peripheral blood, obtained 28 days after the second AZD1222 dose. This sequence joins TRBV7-2 and TRBJ1-5, with D possibly TRBD1 on 5 matching bases. The sequence was obtained from an adult who received the AZD1222 COVID-19 vaccine. In DNA, the CDR3 is TGTGCCAGCAGCCCCGCGGACCTCAGGGCACAGCCCCAGCATTTT. It encodes CASSPADLRAQPQHF.